The 16 T cell receptor beta chains presented below share a single source sample, sequenced in a study of cytomegalovirus exposure and HLA in healthy donors. 13 Jbeta primers and 60 Vbeta primers were used for the PCR. TCRdb's table, derived via immunoSEQ multiplex PCR, lists solely in-frame clones and lacks some. The repertoire holds about 130,000 clones, with 75% as singletons. The sample taken for sequencing was PBMCs. These receptors originate from a young man in good health and CMV-seronegative.

The rearrangement uses TRBV6-5 and TRBJ2-5; 8 positions match TRBD1. The CDR3 runs to 13 residues. Germline assignment: CDR1 MNHEY and CDR2 SVGAGI. V trimming: 8 bases; J trimming: 2 bases; junction bases outside the gene matches: 4. For the CDR3, the DNA is TGTGCCAGCGGACAGGGCCCACAAGAGACCCAGTACTTC. The encoded protein is CASGQGPQETQYF.

This chain joins TRBV28 and TRBJ1-1; D gene unclear. V was cut by 7 bases and J by 7 bases, with 16 bases left in between. CDR1 is MDHEN and CDR2 is SYDVKM in the germline V gene. The CDR3 runs to 13 residues. The CDR3 DNA reads as TGTGCCAGCACCCCCAAGGGAGGTCTTGAAGCTTTCTTT. It yields the protein CASTPKGGLEAFF.

V and J are TRBV19 and TRBJ1-5; no reliable D call. The CDR3 covers 18 residues. Germline-derived CDR1 and CDR2 are LNHDA and SQIVND (reference sequence). Trimming left V 6 bases short and J 0 bases short, with 21 bases between. The CDR3 nucleotides read TGTGCCAGTAGCCCGAGGGCCGGTTGGGGAAATAGCAATCAGCCCCAGCATTTT. Translated: CASSPRAGWGNSNQPQHF.

J is TRBJ2-5 and V is TRBV4-1; 7 bases fit TRBD2. Germline V gives CDR1 MGHRA, CDR2 YSYEKL. The CDR3 has 16 residues. The J segment lost 5 bases and the V segment lost 4 bases, leaving 13 bases of the junction unmatched. The CDR3 spells CASSLTSGGGMETQYF. CDR3 coding DNA: TGCGCCAGCAGCCTGACCTCGGGGGGAGGGATGGAGACCCAGTACTTC.

The chain uses TRBV5-8 and TRBJ1-1; tentatively, D is TRBD1 (5 bases). The germline gives CDR1 SGHTS, CDR2 YDEGEE. The length of the CDR3 is 14 residues. V lost 1 base to trimming and J lost 5 bases, with 12 bases between them. CDR3 nucleotides: TGTGCCAGCAGCTTGTATACGGGGGGGACTGAAGCTTTCTTT. This translates into CASSLYTGGTEAFF.

This clone has a handful of counts. The gene calls are TRBV5-1 and TRBJ1-1, with D possibly TRBD1 on 5 matching bases. This CDR3 contains 14 residues. V shed 4 bases and J shed 3 bases, with 13 bases lying between them. Germline V gene sequence: CDR1 SGHRS, CDR2 YFSETQ. CDR3 DNA sequence: TGCGCCAGCAGCATTTACCAGGGTGACACTGAAGCTTTCTTT. Residues: CASSIYQGDTEAFF.

A few counts support this clone. V gene TRBV27 combines with J gene TRBJ1-4, with TRBD1 identical over 7 bases. Germline V gives CDR1 MNHEY, CDR2 SMNVEV (reference sequence). The trim removed 6 bases at V and 2 bases at J, leaving 6 bases unmatched. CDR3 size: 15 residues. The CDR3 region has the DNA TGTGCCAGCAGGCTCCTAGGGGGCACTAATGAAAAACTGTTTTTT. It specifies CASRLLGGTNEKLFF.

In nucleotides, the CDR3 is TGTGCCAGCAGTGACATTCATTCAGGGGATACCTACGAGCAGTACTTC. It is translated as CASSDIHSGDTYEQYF. The genes are TRBV6-1 and TRBJ2-7; possible D gene TRBD1, 6 bases. Trimming took off 3 bases at V and 2 bases at J, with 17 bases between the two ends. The CDR3 covers 16 residues. The germline CDR1 and CDR2 sequences are MNHNS and SASEGT.

The V and J genes are TRBV30 and TRBJ1-2, with 8 bases fitting TRBD1. The CDR3 loop spans 14 amino acids. The germline CDR1 and CDR2 sequences are GTSNPN and SVGIG (reference sequence). Trimming cost V 2 bases and J 3 bases; bases outside gene matches: 5. In DNA, the CDR3 is TGTGCCTGGAGTTCCGGGACAGGATACTATGGCTACACCTTC. This sequence encodes CAWSSGTGYYGYTF.

The chain links TRBV29-1 to TRBJ2-1; D is undetermined. CDR3 length: 12 residues. The V gene lost 6 bases and the J gene lost 9 bases, with 15 bases spanning the gap. Per germline, CDR1 SQVTM and CDR2 ANQGSEA. The CDR3 coding sequence is TGCAGCGTCCTAACGGGTATAGGTGAGCAGTTCTTC. This translates into CSVLTGIGEQFF.

The rearrangement links TRBV29-1 to TRBJ1-2; no clear D. The germline V gene has CDR1 SQVTM and CDR2 ANQGSEA. The length of the CDR3 is 9 residues. Trimming took 5 bases from V and 8 from J, leaving 6 bases between them. CDR3 region: CSVLEGYTF. In DNA, the CDR3 is TGCAGCGTTTTGGAGGGCTACACCTTC.

The chain joins TRBV6-1 to TRBJ2-7, with D perhaps matching TRBD1 (5 bases). CDR1 is MNHNS, CDR2 SASEGT, per germline. CDR3 length: 15 amino acids. V shed 2 bases and J shed 3 bases, with 14 bases lying between them. CDR3 residues: CASSELQAPYYEQYF. The DNA for the CDR3 is TGTGCCAGCAGTGAACTACAGGCCCCCTACTACGAGCAGTACTTC.

This clone was picked up a small number of times. The V call is TRBV7-9, the J call TRBJ1-5; no reliable D call. V dropped 6 bases and J dropped 7 bases, with 13 bases sitting between them. CDR1 SEHNR and CDR2 FQNEAQ come from the germline V gene (reference sequence). The CDR3 covers 13 residues. The DNA for the CDR3 is TGTGCCAGCAGTTTTGACATTCTCCAGCCCCAGCATTTT. Translation: CASSFDILQPQHF.

This rearrangement joins TRBV2 to TRBJ2-3, with D possibly being TRBD1 (6 bases). V lost 1 base to trimming and J lost 0 bases, with 8 bases between them. CDR3 length: 15 residues. CDR1 and CDR2 from the germline V gene are SNHLY and FYNNEI. DNA for the CDR3: TGTGCCAGCAGTGAAGAGGGGGACAGCACAGATACGCAGTATTTT. It specifies CASSEEGDSTDTQYF. The full variable domain, with the rest looked up from reference TRBV2 and TRBJ2-3, is EPEVTQTPSHQVTQMGQEVILRCVPISNHLYFYWYRQILGQKVEFLVSFYNNEISEKSEIFDDQFSVERPDGSNFTLKIRSTKLEDSAMYFCASSEEGDSTDTQYFGPGTRLTVL.

The genes are TRBV13 and TRBJ2-1; 7 bases match TRBD1. Trimming took 4 bases from V and 4 from J; bases not matched to a gene: 7. The CDR3 consists of 15 residues. Germline V gives CDR1 PRHDT, CDR2 FYEKMQ (reference sequence). CDR3 in DNA: TGTGCCAGCAGCTCCTCCGGACAGGAATACAATGAGCAGTTCTTC. Protein: CASSSSGQEYNEQFF.

This rearrangement joins TRBV7-3 to TRBJ2-1, with TRBD2 matching 16 bases. This CDR3 contains 18 residues. The germline V gene has CDR1 SGHTA and CDR2 FQGTGA. V was pared by 5 bases and J by 0 bases, with 4 bases of the junction left unmatched. The CDR3 loop reads CASSPGLAGGSSYNEQFF. The CDR3 DNA reads as TGTGCCAGCAGCCCGGGACTAGCGGGGGGGAGCTCCTACAATGAGCAGTTCTTC.